The clone carrying this T cell receptor (beta chain) came up many times. Trimming shortened V by 1 base and J by 5 bases, and 14 bases separated the two germline ends. Per germline, CDR1 SEHNR and CDR2 FQNEAQ (reference sequence). The CDR3 consists of 15 residues. This sample is part of a study of blood T cell repertoires in COVID-19. Seattle patient enrollment occurred during active infection, with longitudinal follow-up thereafter. In the source study's methods: Amplified reference gene primers provided the basis for estimating nucleated cell counts. Sequencing used immunoSEQ multiplex PCR; TCRdb keeps in-frame clones, though not all of them. D and trimming come from the DNA, and the V and J calls and clone size come from that table. This table holds about 360,000 clones, approximately 86% found once.

The source is a woman in her fifties or sixties with COVID-19, enrolled during active disease. The gene calls are TRBV7-9 and TRBJ1-2, with unresolved D. Material for sequencing was peripheral blood. The CDR3 DNA sequence: TGTGCCAGCAGCTTAGTGCGCGAAAACCGATATGGCTACACCTTC. Residues: CASSLVRENRYGYTF.